Only one count was recorded for the clone carrying this TCR beta chain. Germline CDR1 is LNHDA and CDR2 is SQIVND (reference sequence). Trimming removed 5 bases from V and 6 bases from J; junction bases left unmatched: 10. The CDR3 runs to 14 residues. Profiling relied on immunoSEQ multiplex PCR, and the TCRdb table lists in-frame clones only, not all of them. The data show more than 100,000 clones, 89% seen once. The sample originates from a study of blood T cell repertoires in COVID-19. Across the study: T cells, B-cell-depleted T cells, or PBMCs provided the cDNA or gDNA that served as material.

This clonotype originated in an elderly woman in a cohort sampled during active COVID-19. Sequencing was done on a sample of peripheral blood. The rearrangement links TRBV19 to TRBJ2-7; 7 bases agree with TRBD1. CDR3 in DNA: TGTGCCAGTAGTCCAGGGGGAATGTTGCGCGAGCAGTACTTC. Residues: CASSPGGMLREQYF.